This T cell receptor beta chain was retrieved from a study of regulatory T cells in long-lasting Graves disease. The study, taken as a whole, reports: Public clonotype sharing was higher in persistent than newly diagnosed patients.

As to this clonotype: Its antigen is not known.

Germline loops: CDR1 SEHNR, CDR2 FQNEAQ (reference sequence). V gave up 6 bases and J gave up 7 bases; unmatched junction bases: 11. This CDR3 has 17 amino acids. Time point of the sample: newly diagnosed GD, antithyroid drugs for less than 3 months. From PBMCs, RNA was extracted and then used to make the TCR library. In each case, Graves' disease was diagnosed per American Thyroid Association guidelines. According to the study, TCR beta libraries were built with iRepertoire HTBI primers and CDR3-region Arm-PCR. TCRdb processed the multiplex PCR reads anew with MiXCR; each CDR3 protein has one entry. This sample has 530,000 or so distinct CDR3 sequences; about 16% occur once, and the top ten carry approximately 12%. These data were also reused for a study on T cells in Graves' hyperthyroidism and ophthalmopathy. This second study says: Hyperthyroidism patients were newly diagnosed, had disease duration under 2 months, and were aged 18 to 65 years. Appearing also in blood were most of the thyroid clonotypes expanded above 0.001.

The chain links TRBV7-9 to TRBJ2-1; TRBD2 agrees at 14 bases. The source was peripheral blood mononuclear cells (PBMCs), collected at new diagnosis, from a patient treated with antithyroid drugs. This receptor was taken from a man in his late teens or twenties with Graves disease. The CDR3 loop is CASSPLGGTSGRNEQFF. The CDR3 DNA reads TGTGCCAGCAGTCCTCTCGGGGGGACTAGCGGGAGAAATGAGCAGTTCTTC.